The clone carrying this T cell receptor beta chain was observed at least ten times. Antigen: not known. The record originates from a study of CD8+CD57+ T cells in acquired aplastic anemia. Study background: Sorted CD4+ plus CD8+ cells gave DNA averaging approximately 3.2 ug.

Germline V gene lookup returns CDR1 LNHNV and CDR2 YYDKDF (reference sequence). The V gene lost 1 base and the J gene lost 2 bases, with 8 bases spanning the gap. The CDR3 runs to 14 residues. Notes on the study in general: In common between the patients and the controls were more than 25 CD8+ CDR3 sequences.

Genomic DNA acted as the template from which TCR beta VDJ combination and CDR3 sequence profiling were carried out. TCRdb itself ran the reads through MiXCR, one entry per CDR3 protein. The sample has under 200,000 distinct CDR3 sequences; 35% to 55% are singletons. The TCR comes from a human donor in good health. What was sequenced was sorted CD4+, CD8+, or CD8+CD57+ T cells (not recorded which) from PBMCs. The gene calls are TRBV15 and TRBJ2-5; D perhaps matches TRBD1 (6 bases). The DNA of the CDR3 is TGTGCCACCAGCAGAGGACAGGAGCAAGAGACCCAGTACTTC. It encodes CATSRGQEQETQYF.